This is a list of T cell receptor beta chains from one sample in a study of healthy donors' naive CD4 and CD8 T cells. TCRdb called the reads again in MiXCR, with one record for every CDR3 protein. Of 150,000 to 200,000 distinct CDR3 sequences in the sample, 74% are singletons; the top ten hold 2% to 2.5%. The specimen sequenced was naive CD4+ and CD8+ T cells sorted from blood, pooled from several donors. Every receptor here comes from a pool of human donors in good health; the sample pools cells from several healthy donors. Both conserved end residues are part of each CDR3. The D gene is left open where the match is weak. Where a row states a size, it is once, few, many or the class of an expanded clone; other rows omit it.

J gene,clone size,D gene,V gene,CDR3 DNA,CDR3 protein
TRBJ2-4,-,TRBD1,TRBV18,TGTGCCAGCTCAGGAGACAGGGGGCGAGGAAACATTCAGTACTTC,CASSGDRGRGNIQYF
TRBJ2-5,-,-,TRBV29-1,TGCAGCGTTGAGGACTCTGGGACCCAGTACTTC,CSVEDSGTQYF
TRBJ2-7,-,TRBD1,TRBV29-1,TGCAGCGTTGATGAGGGGGCCCACGAGCAGTACTTC,CSVDEGAHEQYF
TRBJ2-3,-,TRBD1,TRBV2,TGTGCCAGCAGTGGGACAGGGACAGATACGCAGTATTTT,CASSGTGTDTQYF
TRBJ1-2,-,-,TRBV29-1,TGCAGCGTCGTGGGCAGAAACTCCCAAAACTATGGCTACACCTTC,CSVVGRNSQNYGYTF
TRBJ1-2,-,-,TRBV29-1,TGCAGCGCCCTAATTACTGCGCGGGCTTACACCTTC,CSALITARAYTF
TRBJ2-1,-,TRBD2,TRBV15,TGTGCCACCAGCGGCGGACTAGCGGGTTACTACAATGAGCAGTTCTTC,CATSGGLAGYYNEQFF
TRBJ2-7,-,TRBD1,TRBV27,TGTGCCAGCAGACCACCGACAGGGCGGGCCGAGCAGTACTTC,CASRPPTGRAEQYF
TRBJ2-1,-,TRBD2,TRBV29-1,TGCAGCGTCGGACCCGGGACTAGCAACAATGAGCAGTTCTTC,CSVGPGTSNNEQFF
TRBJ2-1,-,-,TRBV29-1,TGCAGCGCCGCGGACCATGAGCAGTTCTTC,CSAADHEQFF
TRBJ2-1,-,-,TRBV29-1,TGCAGCGTTGCATTGACAGCCTACAATGAGCAGTTCTTC,CSVALTAYNEQFF
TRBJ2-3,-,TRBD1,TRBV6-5,TGTGCCAGCAGGCCGGGACAGGGTCAAGCGCAGTATTTT,CASRPGQGQAQYF
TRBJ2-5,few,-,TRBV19,TGTGCCAGTAGTGTCCGGGACAAAAGGGCCCAGTACTTC,CASSVRDKRAQYF
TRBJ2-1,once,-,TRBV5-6,TGTGCCAGCAGCTTGCTGGATTATGAGCAGTTCTTC,CASSLLDYEQFF
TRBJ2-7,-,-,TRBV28,TGTGCCAGCAGTTCAACGGAGCCCAGGTCCTACGAGCAGTACTTC,CASSSTEPRSYEQYF
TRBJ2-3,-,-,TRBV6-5,TGTGCCAGCAGTTCCCGGGATCCCCCCACAGATACGCAGTATTTT,CASSSRDPPTDTQYF
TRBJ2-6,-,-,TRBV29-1,TGCAGCGTTGATGCACAGGGAAGCTCTGGGGCCAACGTCCTGACTTTC,CSVDAQGSSGANVLTF
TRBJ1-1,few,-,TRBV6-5,TGTGCCAGCAGTCGGGGACGGGGCGCTGAAGCTTTCTTT,CASSRGRGAEAFF
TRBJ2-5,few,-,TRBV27,TGTGCCAGCAGTTGGACGGTTAGAGAGACCCAGTACTTC,CASSWTVRETQYF
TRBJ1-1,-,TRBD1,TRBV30,TGTGCCTGGGACCGGGACAGGGTATCGGAGGCTTTCTTT,CAWDRDRVSEAFF
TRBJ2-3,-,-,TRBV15,TGTGCCACCAGCCGGACCGGTCCCACAGATACGCAGTATTTT,CATSRTGPTDTQYF
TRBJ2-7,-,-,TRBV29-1,TGCAGCGTTATGAGCAACTCCTACGAGCAGTACTTC,CSVMSNSYEQYF
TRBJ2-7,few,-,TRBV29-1,TGCAGCGTTGAGGACAGCTCCTACGAGCAGTACTTC,CSVEDSSYEQYF
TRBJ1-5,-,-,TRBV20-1,TGCAGTGCTAGCTTTCTGGGGCAGGATAGCAATCAGCCCCAGCATTTT,CSASFLGQDSNQPQHF
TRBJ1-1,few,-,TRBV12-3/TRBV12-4,TGTGCCAGCAGTTTAAGGGGAGTTGGGGCGAGGGCTGAAGCTTTCTTT,CASSLRGVGARAEAFF
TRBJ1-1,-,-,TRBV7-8,TGTGCCAGCAGCTTTACAGGGCGGACTGAAGCTTTCTTT,CASSFTGRTEAFF
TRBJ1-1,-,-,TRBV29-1,TGCAGCGCCCCAGGGGCCTCCATGAACACTGAAGCTTTCTTT,CSAPGASMNTEAFF
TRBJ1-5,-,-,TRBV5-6,TGTGCCAGCAGCTTTGCAGGGGGCAATCAGCCCCAGCATTTT,CASSFAGGNQPQHF
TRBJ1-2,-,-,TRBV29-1,TGCAGCGTTGAGGACTTCCAATTTTATGGCTACACCTTC,CSVEDFQFYGYTF
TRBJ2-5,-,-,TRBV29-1,TGCAGCGTTTGGGGGGTAAAGCAAGAGACCCAGTACTTC,CSVWGVKQETQYF
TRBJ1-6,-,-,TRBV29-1,TGCAGCGTGTTAGGTGTATTAGGGATTTCACCCCTCCACTTT,CSVLGVLGISPLHF